The present entry profiles one T cell receptor beta chain with its context. Both 60 Vbeta primers and 13 Jbeta primers went into the PCR. The assay was immunoSEQ multiplex PCR, and TCRdb's table has in-frame clones only and misses some. The sample includes 160,000 or so clones, roughly 80% of them seen just once. Germline CDR1 reads LNHNV; CDR2 reads YYDKDF (reference sequence). The CDR3 covers 16 residues. Trimming removed 0 bases from V and 6 bases from J, with 18 bases in between. These data come from a study of cytomegalovirus exposure and HLA in healthy donors. The TCR was taken from a woman in her 30s in good health and CMV-seronegative. The chain employs TRBV15 and TRBJ2-7; D is unclear. Sequencing input: PBMCs. The CDR3 bases are TGTGCCACCAGCAGAGATCTCGTTTTTGAGCCCACCGAGCAGTACTTC. Translated: CATSRDLVFEPTEQYF.